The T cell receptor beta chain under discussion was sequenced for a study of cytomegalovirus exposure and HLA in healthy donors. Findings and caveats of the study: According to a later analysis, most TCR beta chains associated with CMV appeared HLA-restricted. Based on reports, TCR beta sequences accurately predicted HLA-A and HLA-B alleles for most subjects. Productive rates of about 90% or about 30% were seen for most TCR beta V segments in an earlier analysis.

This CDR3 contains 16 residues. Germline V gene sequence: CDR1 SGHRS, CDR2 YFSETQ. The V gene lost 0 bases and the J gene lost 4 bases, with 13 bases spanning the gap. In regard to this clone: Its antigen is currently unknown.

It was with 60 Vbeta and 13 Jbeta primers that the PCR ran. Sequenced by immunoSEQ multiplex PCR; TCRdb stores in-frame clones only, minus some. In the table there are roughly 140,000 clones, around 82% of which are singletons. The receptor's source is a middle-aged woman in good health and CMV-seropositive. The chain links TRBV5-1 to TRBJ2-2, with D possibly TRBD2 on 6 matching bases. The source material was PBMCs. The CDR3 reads CASSLVTGAVTGELFF. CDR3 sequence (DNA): TGCGCCAGCAGCTTGGTTACGGGAGCGGTCACCGGGGAGCTGTTTTTT.